Sequencing of this T cell receptor (beta chain) was carried out in a study of CD8+ T cells in alopecia areata. CDR1 SNHLY and CDR2 FYNNEI come from the germline V gene. Trimming took off 6 bases at V and 4 bases at J, with 5 bases between the two ends. This CDR3 region has 11 residues. Overall study findings and caveats: Alopecia totalis/universalis scalp especially showed more expanded CD8+ clones than normal scalp.

cDNA serving as the sequencing template came from extracted, reverse transcribed RNA. The assay was immunoSEQ multiplex PCR, and TCRdb's table has in-frame clones only and misses some. The sample holds approximately 98,000 clones, 59% seen once. Details on this clone: The target antigen is unknown.

Sequencing was performed on CD8+ T cells sorted from blood. The source is a human donor in good health. The gene calls are TRBV2 and TRBJ2-3; D is ambiguous. This CDR3 is CASRQPDTQYF. For the CDR3, the DNA is TGTGCCAGCAGGCAACCAGATACGCAGTATTTT. Combining the CDR3 with reference TRBV2 and TRBJ2-3 gives the whole variable domain EPEVTQTPSHQVTQMGQEVILRCVPISNHLYFYWYRQILGQKVEFLVSFYNNEISEKSEIFDDQFSVERPDGSNFTLKIRSTKLEDSAMYFCASRQPDTQYFGPGTRLTVL.